This T cell receptor beta chain was found in a study of T-cell reconstitution after alpha-beta-depleted transplantation in children. This clonotype showed up many times. V lost 1 base and J lost 4; bases outside the gene matches: 13. CDR3 length equals 17 residues. Germline V gene data show CDR1 as DFQATT and CDR2 as SNEGSKA (reference sequence). The authors prepared the TCRbeta library with unique molecular identifiers. TCRdb re-called the PCR reads through MiXCR, storing one row per CDR3 protein. Of roughly 200,000 distinct CDR3 sequences detected, about 6.4% appear once; the ten largest clones hold 3% to 3.5%.

This chain links TRBV20-1 with TRBJ2-5; TRBD2 aligns across 9 bases. This TCR was recovered from a human donor who donated a stem cell graft to a child with Wiskott-Aldrich syndrome. The source was PBMCs from the stem cell graft donor, collected from the stem cell graft. This CDR3 is CSARAAGGPRTTETQYF. The CDR3 DNA reads TGCAGTGCTAGAGCAGCGGGAGGCCCTCGCACGACAGAGACCCAGTACTTC.